The T cell receptor beta chain under discussion was sequenced for a study of naive CD8 T cells in extremely preterm neonates. Regarding the study as a whole: Relative to older groups, preterm infants had shorter, less trimmed CDR3s with fewer N additions. Preterm samples differed in productive template counts; sample size was small.

Deliveries were elective term cesareans at roughly 37-43 weeks, with no labor or membrane rupture. About 19,000 to 110,000 naive CD8+ T cells were sorted per sample. With regard to this clone: The antigen is not known.

TCRdb's copy holds only in-frame clones and misses some; the assay was immunoSEQ multiplex PCR. The sample includes about 7,500 clones, 95% to 98% of them seen just once. Germline V lookup: CDR1 MNHNS, CDR2 SASEGT. CDR3 length: 15 residues. The ends lost 3 bases at V and 0 bases at J; junction bases unmatched: 3. The V gene is TRBV6-1, the J gene TRBJ2-3; 7 bases align to TRBD2. The material sequenced was naive CD8+ T cells from cord blood. The receptor's source is a newborn in good health. CDR3 in amino acids: CASSDRLASTDTQYF. CDR3 sequence (DNA): TGTGCCAGCAGTGACCGACTAGCTAGCACAGATACGCAGTATTTT.